This passage covers 21 T cell receptor beta chains from one sample sequenced in a study of tumor T cells in aggressive B-cell lymphoma. Libraries were prepared by immunoSEQ multiplex PCR; TCRdb keeps only in-frame clonotypes and omits some of them. The profile shows 9,500 to 10,000 clones, over 75% of them singletons. The source material was tumor tissue. The receptors were sampled from an adult with diffuse large B cell lymphoma.

The chain couples TRBV5-5 to TRBJ1-6, with D possibly matching TRBD1 (6 bases). Germline CDR1 SGHKS, CDR2 YYEKEE (reference sequence). The CDR3 is 15 amino acids. Trimming left V 2 bases short and J 8 bases short, with 14 bases between. CDR3 nucleotides: TGTGCCAGCAGCTTCACGACAGGTCGCTATTCACCCCTCCACTTT. Protein: CASSFTTGRYSPLHF. Full variable domain (outside the CDR3, taken from reference TRBV5-5 and TRBJ1-6): DAGVTQSPTHLIKTRGQQVTLRCSPISGHKSVSWYQQVLGQGPQFIFQYYEKEERGRGNFPDRFSARQFPNYSSELNVNALLLGDSALYLCASSFTTGRYSPLHFGNGTRLTVT.

The V and J genes are TRBV14 and TRBJ2-7; 14 bases are a match to TRBD2. CDR1 is SGHDN, CDR2 FVKESK, per germline. The CDR3 has 16 amino acids. Trimming cost V 4 bases and J 4 bases; bases outside gene matches: 6. The CDR3 spells CASSPRLAGGAYEQYF. As DNA, the CDR3 is TGTGCCAGCAGCCCCCGACTAGCGGGAGGGGCATACGAGCAGTACTTC.

This rearrangement joins TRBV7-2 to TRBJ1-1; D is unresolved. The CDR3 has 14 residues. V was trimmed by 1 base and J by 1 base, leaving 7 bases between them. Germline-derived CDR1 and CDR2 are SGHTA and FQGNSA. Here the CDR3 DNA reads TGTGCCAGCAGCTTAGTGGCGGCGAACACTGAAGCTTTCTTT. This sequence encodes CASSLVAANTEAFF.

The V call is TRBV15, the J call TRBJ1-2, with a tentative D call TRBD1 (5 bases). Trimming took 8 bases from V and 4 from J, leaving 14 bases between them. CDR1 and CDR2 (germline): LNHNV, YYDKDF (reference sequence). The CDR3 runs 13 residues. As DNA, the CDR3 is TGTGCCACCGGGGGAGGGTACTTCTATGGCTACACCTTC. Residues: CATGGGYFYGYTF.

J is TRBJ1-4 and V is TRBV13; tentative D call: TRBD1 (6 bases). The CDR3 runs 15 residues. Germline CDR1 and CDR2: PRHDT and FYEKMQ (reference sequence). V was cut by 6 bases and J by 7 bases, with 18 bases left in between. CDR3 sequence reads: CASSLRGGPGEKLFF. In DNA, the CDR3 is TGTGCCAGCAGTTTAAGGGGGGGTCCGGGTGAAAAACTGTTTTTT.

This clone was counted between two and nine times. The chain uses TRBV11-2 and TRBJ2-7, with D maybe TRBD2 (6 bases). The CDR3 loop spans 15 amino acids. Germline lookup yields CDR1 SGHAT and CDR2 FQNNGV. Trimming cost V 1 base and J 2 bases, with 12 bases left between them. CDR3 sequence (DNA): TGTGCCAGCAGCTTAGTTCTCTCGGGGGCCTACGAGCAGTACTTC. This sequence encodes CASSLVLSGAYEQYF.

This chain connects TRBV7-9 to TRBJ2-1, with 10 bases that match TRBD2. Losses at the gene ends were 5 bases for V and 9 bases for J; bases not matched to a gene: 19. In germline, CDR1 is SEHNR, CDR2 FQNEAQ (reference sequence). This CDR3 spans 18 amino acids. CDR3 in DNA: TGTGCCAGCAGCCCACTGGGAACCAACCTAGCGGGAGTTGGTGAGCAGTTCTTC. Its translation: CASSPLGTNLAGVGEQFF.

This clone was seen only once. V and J are TRBV19 and TRBJ2-1; D might be TRBD2 (5 bases). Germline V CDR1 and CDR2: LNHDA, SQIVND (reference sequence). This CDR3 comprises 15 residues. V was pared by 1 base and J by 6 bases, with 13 bases between. The CDR3 DNA sequence: TGTGCCAGTAGTATAGGAGCCACTAGTGTCAATGAGCAGTTCTTC. This encodes CASSIGATSVNEQFF.

CDR3: CAWAKLAGNADTQYF. As DNA, the CDR3 is TGTGCCTGGGCCAAACTAGCGGGAAATGCAGATACGCAGTATTTT. The J gene is TRBJ2-3, the V gene TRBV30; TRBD2 aligns across 10 bases. Germline CDR1 and CDR2: GTSNPN and SVGIG (reference sequence). This CDR3 comprises 15 residues. The junction had 9 bases not matched to a gene; V was cut back by 5 bases and J by 4 bases.

This rearrangement joins TRBV6-5 to TRBJ2-3; D ambiguous. This CDR3 is 12 amino acids long. Between the trimmed V and J ends, which lost 6 bases and 5 bases, there was a span of 9 bases. Germline assignment: CDR1 MNHEY and CDR2 SVGAGI. The CDR3 DNA sequence: TGTGCCAGCAGCGAACTTAGAGATACGCAGTATTTT. This sequence encodes CASSELRDTQYF.

The rearrangement links TRBV27 to TRBJ2-1, with D hard to call. The V gene's germline CDR1 is MNHEY and CDR2 SMNVEV (reference sequence). V was shortened by 5 bases and J by 4 bases, with 15 bases between the two germline ends. This CDR3 has 15 amino acids. CDR3 DNA: TGTGCCAGCAGTCAAAGGAGCCCCGGGTACAATGAGCAGTTCTTC. As protein: CASSQRSPGYNEQFF.

V and J are TRBV28 and TRBJ2-7; D may be TRBD2 (5 bases). Germline CDR1 reads MDHEN; CDR2 reads SYDVKM. This CDR3 has 15 residues. Trimming pared 6 bases from V and 0 bases from J, leaving 15 bases between. CDR3 amino acids: CASRGSSFRSYEQYF. The DNA for the CDR3 is TGTGCCAGCAGGGGGTCTAGCTTTCGCTCCTACGAGCAGTACTTC.

The chain carries TRBV7-2 and TRBJ1-1; D may be TRBD1 (6 bases). The CDR3 loop spans 14 amino acids. Trimming removed 3 bases from V and 1 base from J, with 9 bases in between. Germline V gene lookup returns CDR1 SGHTA and CDR2 FQGNSA. CDR3 bases: TGTGCCAGCAGCTTCGGACAGTCGAACACTGAAGCTTTCTTT. Translation: CASSFGQSNTEAFF.

J is TRBJ1-4 and V is TRBV6-1, with a tentative D call TRBD1 (6 bases). V lost 6 bases, J lost 8 bases, and 19 bases lay in between. The germline CDR1 and CDR2 sequences are MNHNS and SASEGT. The CDR3 sequence is 15 residues long. The CDR3 DNA reads TGTGCCAGCAGGACCCTCGGCAGGGGAGAGGAAAAACTGTTTTTT. It is translated as CASRTLGRGEEKLFF.

With regard to this clone: The junction does not match germline at one end; this may be a read error. The rearrangement links TRBV19 to TRBJ1-2, with TRBD1 as a possible D gene (5 bases). Germline assignment: CDR1 LNHDA and CDR2 SQIVND (reference sequence). This CDR3 contains 14 residues. CDR3 in amino acids: CARSMIGTVYGYTF. In nucleotides, the CDR3 is TGTGCCAGGAGTATGATAGGGACTGTTTATGGCTACACCTTC.

The chain carries TRBV5-1 and TRBJ1-1, with TRBD1 matching 7 bases. After removal of 4 bases from V and 0 bases from J, the junction contained 6 bases not matched to a gene. This CDR3 is 15 amino acids long. From germline, CDR1 is SGHRS and CDR2 YFSETQ. This CDR3 reads CASSPWTGLNTEAFF. Written as DNA, the CDR3 is TGCGCCAGCAGCCCTTGGACAGGCCTGAACACTGAAGCTTTCTTT.

The J gene is TRBJ2-5, the V gene TRBV28; no clear D. The J call may be in error: the DNA end matches TRBJ2-7 better. This CDR3 has 12 amino acids. Germline V lookup: CDR1 MDHEN, CDR2 SYDVKM. DNA of the CDR3: TGTGCCAGCAGTCACCCCTGGGGCGAGCAGTACTTC. It is translated as CASSHPWGEQYF.

The chain carries TRBV7-9 and TRBJ1-2; 12 nucleotides line up with TRBD1. The V gene's germline CDR1 is SEHNR and CDR2 FQNEAQ (reference sequence). The CDR3 runs to 14 residues. Trimming took 4 bases from V and 8 from J; bases not matched to a gene: 5. CDR3 coding DNA: TGTGCCAGCAGCTGGGACAGGGGGCCGGGGGGCTACACCTTC. It yields the protein CASSWDRGPGGYTF.

V gene TRBV27 combines with J gene TRBJ1-1; D not resolved. Trimming took off 5 bases at V and 6 bases at J, with 13 bases between the two ends. The CDR3 has 13 amino acids. The germline gives CDR1 MNHEY, CDR2 SMNVEV (reference sequence). The CDR3 here is CASSLRPGSEAFF. In DNA, the CDR3 is TGTGCCAGCAGTCTCCGCCCGGGATCTGAAGCTTTCTTT.

This rearrangement joins TRBV7-6 to TRBJ2-2; 9 bases map to TRBD2. Germline lookup yields CDR1 SGHVS and CDR2 FNYEAQ. The CDR3 has 19 amino acids. Trimming removed 3 bases from V and 3 bases from J; junction bases left unmatched: 14. CDR3 loop: CASSFRSTSGQTYTGELFF. The CDR3 DNA sequence: TGTGCCAGCAGCTTCCGGTCGACTAGCGGACAAACTTACACCGGGGAGCTGTTTTTT.

This chain uses TRBV4-3 with TRBJ2-1; 15 nucleotides agree with TRBD2. Trimming at V came to 0 bases and at J to 6 bases, leaving 9 bases not matched to a gene. The germline V gene encodes CDR1 LGHNA and CDR2 YSLEER. CDR3 length: 19 residues. CDR3 DNA: TGCGCCAGCAGCCAAGACCCCGGGACTAGCGGGAGGAGGGCCAATGAGCAGTTCTTC. Translated, it gives CASSQDPGTSGRRANEQFF.